The entry below gives a single T cell receptor beta chain sequence along with its context. What it binds is not known. This record comes from a study of cytomegalovirus exposure and HLA in healthy donors. Findings of the study overall: TRBV6-2, TRBV6-3 and some other V segments were unresolvable in 87-base-pair reads.

Researchers ran the PCR with 60 Vbeta and 13 Jbeta primers. Clones were read by immunoSEQ multiplex PCR, and TCRdb kept only the in-frame ones, dropping some. The data contain under 200,000 clones, 77% of them singletons. The germline V gene has CDR1 SGDLS and CDR2 YYNGEE. V lost 4 bases and J 4 bases, leaving 11 bases between the germline ends. There are 14 residues in the CDR3. The sequenced material came from PBMCs. The gene calls are TRBV9 and TRBJ1-4; D gene ambiguous. This receptor was taken from a woman between 35 and 50 years old in good health and CMV-seropositive. CDR3 DNA sequence: TGTGCCAGCAGCCAACAACAAGTTAATGAAAAACTGTTTTTT. This encodes CASSQQQVNEKLFF.